Listed below are T cell receptor beta chains from one sample, sequenced in a study of blood T cells in healthy people across ages. Using its own MiXCR run on the 5' RACE reads, TCRdb lists one record per CDR3 protein. Of roughly 860,000 distinct CDR3 sequences listed, less than 80% were seen once; the top ten hold roughly 25%. Sequencing was performed on blood. All receptors derive from a man younger than 45 in good health. CDR3s include the opening cysteine and the closing phenylalanine or tryptophan. A D gene is named only where the DNA matches it firmly. Clone size is stated in some rows and not others, as once, few, many or a class when expanded.

TRBV3-1,.,TRBJ2-7,.,TGTGCCAGCAGCCTTTTTGGCACGTGGGAGCAGTACTTC,CASSLFGTWEQYF
TRBV28,TRBD1,TRBJ2-7,.,TGTGCCAGCAGATCCCTGACAGGGGCTTTTTACTCCTACGAGCAGTACTTC,CASRSLTGAFYSYEQYF
TRBV29-1,TRBD2,TRBJ2-1,once,TGCAGCGTTGAAGGCGGGGGTTACAATGAGCAGCTCTTC,CSVEGGGYNEQLF
TRBV6-5,TRBD1,TRBJ2-2,.,TGTGCCAGCAGTTCCGGACAGGGCTTGACCGGGGAGCTGTTTTTT,CASSSGQGLTGELFF
TRBV12-3/TRBV12-4,TRBD2,TRBJ2-3,.,TGTGCCAGCAGGAGATACAAGGCGGGGGGTGCAGATACGCAGTATTTT,CASRRYKAGGADTQYF
TRBV28,.,TRBJ1-2,.,TGTGCCAGCAGTTTATACAGGGTCCTCGGCTACACCTTC,CASSLYRVLGYTF
TRBV4-2,.,TRBJ1-6,.,TGTGCCAGCAGCCAACTCGGACAGTTTTATAATTCACCCCTCCACTTT,CASSQLGQFYNSPLHF
TRBV2,.,TRBJ1-2,.,TGTGCCAGCAGCAGTTGGCGGAACTATGGCTACACCTTC,CASSSWRNYGYTF
TRBV14,TRBD1,TRBJ2-1,few,TGTGCCAGCAGCCAGCCGGGACAGGGGCGATACAATGAGCAGTTCTTC,CASSQPGQGRYNEQFF
TRBV5-1,.,TRBJ1-2,.,TGCGCCAGCAGCCCCTCTGCGACTAACTATGGCTACACCTTC,CASSPSATNYGYTF
TRBV12-3/TRBV12-4,TRBD2,TRBJ2-3,.,TGTGCCAGCAGACGACTAGCGGGGAGCGGCACAGATACGCAGTATTTT,CASRRLAGSGTDTQYF
TRBV6-5,TRBD1,TRBJ2-7,.,TGTGCCAGCAGTCGGCAGATCGGGACAGGGAGAGACGAGCAGTACTTC,CASSRQIGTGRDEQYF
TRBV7-3,.,TRBJ2-6,few,TGTGCCAGCAGCCCAGGCGAGGCCAACGTCCTGACTTTC,CASSPGEANVLTF
TRBV20-1,TRBD1,TRBJ2-7,.,TGCAGTGCTAGATTACGGGACAGGGGTCTCGAGCAGTACTTC,CSARLRDRGLEQYF
TRBV5-1,TRBD1,TRBJ1-2,few,TGCGCCAGCAGCTGGGACAGGGAGGTCTATGGCTACACCTTC,CASSWDREVYGYTF
TRBV20-1,.,TRBJ2-3,.,TGCAGTGGGGGACCATTGAGCACAGATACGCAGTATTTT,CSGGPLSTDTQYF
TRBV4-3,.,TRBJ1-2,many,TGCGCCAGCAGCCAACCCCGTCTGGGGGGCAGGGGCTACACCTTC,CASSQPRLGGRGYTF
TRBV7-3,.,TRBJ2-6,.,TGTGCCAGCAGCTTCCCGATAGGCTCTGGGGCCAACGTCCTGACTTTC,CASSFPIGSGANVLTF
TRBV7-3,.,TRBJ2-3,.,TGTGCCAGCAGCTTACGGACGGGGGGCGCGACAGATACGCAGTATTTT,CASSLRTGGATDTQYF
TRBV7-9,TRBD1,TRBJ1-2,.,TGTGCCAGCAGCTTGTGGACAGGGGGGGACTATGGCTACACCTTC,CASSLWTGGDYGYTF
TRBV20-1,.,TRBJ1-2,.,TGCCGTGCTAGGGATTGGGAGGACGATGGCTACACCTTC,CRARDWEDDGYTF
TRBV20-1,.,TRBJ1-5,.,TGCAGTGCTCGCAGAACTAATCAGCCCCAGCATTTT,CSARRTNQPQHF
TRBV7-9,.,TRBJ1-1,.,TGTGCCAGCAGCTTTCCGGTCCATCCGGGACCCTATGAAGCTTTCTTT,CASSFPVHPGPYEAFF
TRBV29-1,TRBD1,TRBJ2-1,few,TGCAGCGTTGAACCTGGGACAGCGTTCAATGAGCAGTTCTTC,CSVEPGTAFNEQFF
TRBV6-5,.,TRBJ2-3,.,TGTGCCAGCAGCCCTTTTCCTAGCACAGATACGCAGTATTTT,CASSPFPSTDTQYF
TRBV4-2,TRBD1,TRBJ1-2,few,TGTGCCAGCCGTGGGGACAGGTCGCTTTTCTACACCTTC,CASRGDRSLFYTF
TRBV15,.,TRBJ2-3,.,TGTGCCACCAGCAGAGATGGGGGAGGCGCAGATACGCAGTATTTT,CATSRDGGGADTQYF
TRBV12-3/TRBV12-4,.,TRBJ2-3,.,TGTGCCAGCAGTCCGGGCAGAGGAGGGGCAGATACGCAGTATTTT,CASSPGRGGADTQYF
TRBV11-2,TRBD2,TRBJ2-7,.,TGTGCCAGCAGCTTATCATGGGAGGGAAGGGGCGAGCAGTACTTC,CASSLSWEGRGEQYF
TRBV20-1,.,TRBJ1-2,.,TGCAGTGCTAGGCTCCGGGGCGGCTCCTATGGCTACACCTTC,CSARLRGGSYGYTF
TRBV7-9,.,TRBJ2-7,.,TGTGCCAGCAGTTTGCTGGGAGGAAACACAGCCTACGAGCAGTACTTC,CASSLLGGNTAYEQYF
TRBV28,TRBD1,TRBJ1-2,.,TGTGCCAGCAGTTTATTAGGGCCCGAGGGGGCGTACGACTATGGCTGCACCTTC,CASSLLGPEGAYDYGCTF
TRBV29-1,TRBD2,TRBJ2-5,.,TGCAGCACAGAGGGGACTAGCCGAGAGCAGTACTTC,CSTEGTSREQYF
TRBV3-1,.,TRBJ1-2,.,TGTGCCAGCAGCCAAGATATCGCCTCTAAAGATGGCTACACCTTC,CASSQDIASKDGYTF
TRBV6-2/TRBV6-3,TRBD1,TRBJ2-7,.,TGTGCCAGCAGCCAAATCTTCCTCCGGGACAGGGCCTACGAGCAGTACTTC,CASSQIFLRDRAYEQYF
TRBV10-3,.,TRBJ1-5,.,TGTGCCATCAGTGGAGAGAGGGTGAGTCAGCCCCAGCATTTT,CAISGERVSQPQHF
TRBV12-3/TRBV12-4,.,TRBJ2-3,few,TGTGCCAGCAGTTTAGCTCGGGCCGGCACAGATACGCAGTATTTT,CASSLARAGTDTQYF
TRBV27,.,TRBJ2-1,.,TGTGCCAGCAGTTTAAGGTACTACAATGAGCAGTTCTTC,CASSLRYYNEQFF
TRBV5-1,.,TRBJ2-1,few,TGCGCCAGCAGCCACGGGACTCAGCAACGGGGTGAGCAGTTCTTC,CASSHGTQQRGEQFF
TRBV7-2,.,TRBJ2-3,.,TGTGCCGGCTATGACTGGACCACAGATACGCAGTATTTT,CAGYDWTTDTQYF
TRBV7-2,TRBD1,TRBJ2-4,many,TGTGCCAGCAGCTTGGGGACAGGAGATCAGTACTTC,CASSLGTGDQYF
TRBV29-1,.,TRBJ2-3,.,TGCAGCGTTCAACGAGGTGGGCAGGGAAATCAAACTAGCACAGATACGCAGTATTTT,CSVQRGGQGNQTSTDTQYF
TRBV3-1,.,TRBJ1-2,.,TGTGCCAGCAGCCCTACCAGGGATGGAGGCTACACCTTC,CASSPTRDGGYTF
TRBV4-2,TRBD1,TRBJ1-6,few,TGTGCCAGCAGCCAAGATGCAGGGGGAAGTAATTCACCCCTCCACTTT,CASSQDAGGSNSPLHF